Following are 13 T cell receptor beta chains from one sample sequenced in a study of blood T cell repertoires in COVID-19. The data were produced by immunoSEQ multiplex PCR, yet TCRdb's version contains in-frame clones alone and is incomplete. The data contain approximately 240,000 clones, approximately 80% of them singletons. Sequenced sample: peripheral blood. Receptors were obtained from a middle-aged woman who had recovered from COVID-19.

The chain combines TRBV5-1 with TRBJ2-2; 9 bases match TRBD1. The CDR3 spans 15 residues. Germline trimming cut 4 bases from V and 6 bases from J; bases unmatched to any gene: 7. Germline V lookup: CDR1 SGHRS, CDR2 YFSETQ. The CDR3 DNA reads as TGCGCCAGCAGCCTGCGGACAGGGGACGCCGGGGAGCTGTTTTTT. The encoded protein is CASSLRTGDAGELFF.

This rearrangement joins TRBV10-3 to TRBJ2-1, with 8 bases aligning to TRBD2. The CDR3 has 16 residues. The V gene's germline CDR1 is ENHRY and CDR2 SYGVKD. Trimming cost V 2 bases and J 7 bases; bases outside gene matches: 10. This CDR3 reads CAISENLAGGRNEQFF. CDR3 coding DNA: TGTGCCATCAGTGAGAACCTAGCGGGTGGCCGGAATGAGCAGTTCTTC.

The chain employs TRBV27 and TRBJ2-1; TRBD1 matches 8 bases. With V trimmed by 2 bases and J by 9 bases, 3 bases remained unmatched. CDR1 is MNHEY, CDR2 SMNVEV, per germline (reference sequence). This CDR3 contains 13 residues. The CDR3 nucleotides are TGTGCCAGCAGTTTACCACAGGGGGTTGAGCAGTTCTTC. Translated, it gives CASSLPQGVEQFF.

This rearrangement joins TRBV27 to TRBJ1-1, with TRBD1 identical over 7 bases. From germline, CDR1 is MNHEY and CDR2 SMNVEV (reference sequence). With V trimmed by 2 bases and J by 5 bases, 2 bases remained unmatched. The CDR3 is 13 residues long. The DNA of the CDR3 is TGTGCCAGCAGTTTAGTCAGGGGGACTGAAGCTTTCTTT. Translating it yields CASSLVRGTEAFF.

The chain uses TRBV10-1 and TRBJ2-3; 9 bases map to TRBD2. The CDR3 consists of 16 residues. Looked up from germline, CDR1 is WNHNN and CDR2 is SYGVQD (reference sequence). V lost 9 bases and J lost 1; bases outside the gene matches: 11. The CDR3 bases are TGCGCCAGTCCGTCGGCGGGGGGGCCGGGCACAGATACGCAGTATTTT. Protein: CASPSAGGPGTDTQYF.

The rearrangement uses TRBV30 and TRBJ1-6, with D perhaps TRBD1 (5 bases). The V gene's germline CDR1 is GTSNPN and CDR2 SVGIG (reference sequence). V was pared by 3 bases and J by 6 bases, with 12 bases between. CDR3 size: 14 residues. Here the CDR3 reads CAWRGGTVNSPLHF. The CDR3 region has the DNA TGTGCCTGGAGGGGGGGAACGGTTAATTCACCCCTCCACTTT.

This clone appeared once. The chain uses TRBV2 and TRBJ2-3; a weak D match, TRBD1 (6 bases). This CDR3 has 16 residues. V lost 5 bases and J lost 2, with 17 bases in between. CDR1 SNHLY and CDR2 FYNNEI come from the germline V gene. CDR3 in DNA: TGTGCCAGCAGTCCCACAGGGACGGGAAACACAGATACGCAGTATTTT. It specifies CASSPTGTGNTDTQYF.

The chain couples TRBV7-6 to TRBJ1-3; D unresolved. CDR3 length equals 16 residues. Trimming took 6 bases from V and 5 from J, leaving 20 bases between them. The germline V gene encodes CDR1 SGHVS and CDR2 FNYEAQ. CDR3 region: CASSLTPRGARNTIYF. The CDR3 coding sequence is TGTGCCAGCAGTTTAACACCCCGGGGAGCTCGAAACACCATATATTTT.

The J gene is TRBJ2-5, the V gene TRBV27, with TRBD2 matching 9 bases. Germline values: CDR1 MNHEY, CDR2 SMNVEV (reference sequence). Trimming cost V 3 bases and J 1 base; bases outside gene matches: 3. The CDR3 has 15 amino acids. In DNA, the CDR3 is TGTGCCAGCAGTTTTTCAGCGGGGGGCCAAGAGACCCAGTACTTC. Its translation is CASSFSAGGQETQYF.

The chain is built from TRBV7-2 and TRBJ1-1; no definite D call. Germline-derived CDR1 and CDR2 are SGHTA and FQGNSA. V gave up 3 bases and J gave up 6 bases, with 11 bases separating them. The CDR3 has 13 amino acids. The CDR3 DNA reads as TGTGCCAGCAGCTTGTCATATACTTCTGAAGCTTTCTTT. Protein product: CASSLSYTSEAFF.

This chain links TRBV7-9 with TRBJ1-1, with unresolved D. CDR1 and CDR2 (germline): SEHNR, FQNEAQ (reference sequence). This CDR3 spans 15 amino acids. V was trimmed by 5 bases and J by 0 bases, leaving 13 bases between them. The CDR3 is CASSGPGSLNTEAFF. The CDR3 nucleotides are TGTGCCAGCAGCGGCCCGGGGTCGTTGAACACTGAAGCTTTCTTT.

The J gene is TRBJ2-7, the V gene TRBV6-5, with TRBD1 matching over 9 bases. CDR3 length: 16 residues. V was pared by 2 bases and J by 7 bases, with 12 bases of the junction left unmatched. CDR1 is MNHEY and CDR2 is SVGAGI in the germline V gene. The CDR3 region has the DNA TGTGCCAGCAGTTACAGTAGTGGGACAGGGATAGGGGAGCAGTACTTC. The encoded protein is CASSYSSGTGIGEQYF.

V and J are TRBV29-1 and TRBJ1-2; 12 bases agree with TRBD1. Trimming took 1 base from V and 0 from J; bases not matched to a gene: 3. The germline V gene encodes CDR1 SQVTM and CDR2 ANQGSEA. CDR3 size: 16 residues. The CDR3 DNA reads TGCAGCGTTGAAGCTGGGACAGGGGGCTCTAACTATGGCTACACCTTC. Protein sequence: CSVEAGTGGSNYGYTF.